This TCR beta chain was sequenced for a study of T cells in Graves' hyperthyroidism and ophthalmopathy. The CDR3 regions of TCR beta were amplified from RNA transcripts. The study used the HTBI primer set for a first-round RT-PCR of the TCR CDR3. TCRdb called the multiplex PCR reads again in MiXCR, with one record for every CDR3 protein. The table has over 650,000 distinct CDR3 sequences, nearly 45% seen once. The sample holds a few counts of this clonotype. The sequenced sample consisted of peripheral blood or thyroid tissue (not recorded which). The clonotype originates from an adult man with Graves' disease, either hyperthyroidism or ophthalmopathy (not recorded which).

In DNA, the CDR3 is TGCAGCGTTGAAGTGGGCATCTTCTATGGCTACACCTTC. Its translation is CSVEVGIFYGYTF. The chain has TRBV29-1 and TRBJ1-2, with D uncertain. The V gene's germline CDR1 is SQVTM and CDR2 ANQGSEA. This CDR3 is built from 13 residues. V gave up 1 base and J gave up 4 bases, with 10 bases separating them.